This TCR beta chain was obtained from a study of PD-1 blockade in classical Hodgkin lymphoma. Study-wide context: The nivolumab dose that patients received was 3 mg/kg, given intravenously every 2 weeks. Study outcomes and limitations: TCR diversity rose significantly by C4D1 in CD4+ but not CD8+ cells.

The CDR3 is 15 amino acids. The V end was cut by 6 bases, the J end by 1 base, with 17 bases between. Germline CDR1 reads SGHDT; CDR2 reads YYEEEE. Note on this clone: Its target is unknown.

The method was immunoSEQ multiplex PCR; TCRdb's version includes in-frame clones alone and lacks a portion of them. Of 20,000 to 30,000 clones in the sample, approximately 80% were seen once. Every one of the patients relapsed after autologous stem cell transplantation (brentuximab vedotin exposure was variable). The chain joins TRBV5-6 to TRBJ2-7, with D perhaps matching TRBD1 (5 bases). The receptor was derived from a human donor with classical Hodgkin lymphoma. This specimen consisted of peripheral blood mononuclear cells (PBMCs), obtained before the second cycle of nivolumab. The CDR3 DNA reads as TGTGCCAGCACCACTTGGGGCAGGTCTTCCTACGAGCAGTACTTC. This encodes CASTTWGRSSYEQYF.